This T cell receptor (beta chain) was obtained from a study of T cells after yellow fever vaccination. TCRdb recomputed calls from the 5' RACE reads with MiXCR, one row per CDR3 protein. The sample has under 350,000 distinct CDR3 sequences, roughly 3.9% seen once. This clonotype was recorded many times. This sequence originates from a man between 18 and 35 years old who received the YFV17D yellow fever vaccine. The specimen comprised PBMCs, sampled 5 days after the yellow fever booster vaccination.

CDR3 sequence reads: CASSLSGATGELFF. The DNA of the CDR3 is TGCGCCAGCAGCTTGTCCGGGGCCACCGGGGAGCTGTTTTTT. The J gene is TRBJ2-2, the V gene TRBV5-1; TRBD1 or TRBD2 may be the D gene (5 bases each). Trimming stripped 1 base from V and 4 bases from J, with 8 bases between. The CDR3 runs to 14 residues. CDR1 and CDR2 from the germline V gene are SGHRS and YFSETQ.